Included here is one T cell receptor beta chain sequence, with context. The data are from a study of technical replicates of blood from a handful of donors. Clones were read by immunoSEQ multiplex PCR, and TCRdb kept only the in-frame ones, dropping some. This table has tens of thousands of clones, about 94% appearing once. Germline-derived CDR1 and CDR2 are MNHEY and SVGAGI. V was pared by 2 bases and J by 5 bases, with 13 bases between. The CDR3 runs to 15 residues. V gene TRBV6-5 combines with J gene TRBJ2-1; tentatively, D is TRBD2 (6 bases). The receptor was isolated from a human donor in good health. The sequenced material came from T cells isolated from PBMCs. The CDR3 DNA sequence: TGTGCCAGCAGTTACCCAAGCGGGTTAGACAATGAGCAGTTCTTC. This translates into CASSYPSGLDNEQFF.